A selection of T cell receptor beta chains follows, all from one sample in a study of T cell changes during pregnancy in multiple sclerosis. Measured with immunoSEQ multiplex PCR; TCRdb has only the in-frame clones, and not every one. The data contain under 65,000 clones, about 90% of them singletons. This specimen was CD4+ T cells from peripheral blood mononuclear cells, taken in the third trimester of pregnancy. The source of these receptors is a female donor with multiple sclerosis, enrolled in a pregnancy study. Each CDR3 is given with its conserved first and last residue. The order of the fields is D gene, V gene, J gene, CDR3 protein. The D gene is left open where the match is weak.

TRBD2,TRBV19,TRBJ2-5,CASSMMTSGVQETQYF
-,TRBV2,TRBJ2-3,CASSEKAAGRVRTDTQYF
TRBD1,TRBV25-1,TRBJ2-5,CASSEYYRQGEETQYF
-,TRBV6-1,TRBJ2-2,CASSIQGSTGELFF
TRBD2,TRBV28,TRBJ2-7,CALSWGGELYEQYF
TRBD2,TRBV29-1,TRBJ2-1,CSVVTSGGMGFF
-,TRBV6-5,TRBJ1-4,CASSYGRVGEKLFF
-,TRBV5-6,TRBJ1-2,CASRSTGFFTLNYGYTF
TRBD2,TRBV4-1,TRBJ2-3,CASSRGSGVTDTQYF
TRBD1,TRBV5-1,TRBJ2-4,CASSPGTGGAKNIQYF
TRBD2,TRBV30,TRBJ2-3,CAWSVGAGNTDTQYF
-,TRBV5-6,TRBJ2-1,CASSLLSLAGYNEQFF
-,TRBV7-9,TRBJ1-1,CASSFGVYRGTTDTEAFF
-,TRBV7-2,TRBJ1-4,CASSLVGGRVATNEKLFF
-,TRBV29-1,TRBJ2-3,CSGGPGVWGTDTQYF
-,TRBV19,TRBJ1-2,CASTKGTTAYYTF
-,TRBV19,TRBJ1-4,CASRRPTNEKLFF
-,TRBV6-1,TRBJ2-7,CASKTESYEQYF
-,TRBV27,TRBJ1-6,CASSVGASRSPLHF
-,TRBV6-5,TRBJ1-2,CASIGLGDGYTF
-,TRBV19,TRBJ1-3,CASSMRKWNTIYF
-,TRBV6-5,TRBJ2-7,CASSYRRGQTYEQYF
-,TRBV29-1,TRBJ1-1,CSILQGLGALNTEAFF
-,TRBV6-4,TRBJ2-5,CASSDSRETQYF
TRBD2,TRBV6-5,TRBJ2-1,CASSSLAGGLDEQFF
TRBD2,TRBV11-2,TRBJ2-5,CASKGWSGGVQETQYF
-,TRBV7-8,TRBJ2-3,CASSLARFGTDTQYF
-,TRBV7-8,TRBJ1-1,CASLRLRNTEAFF
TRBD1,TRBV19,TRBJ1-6,CASSERDSNSPLHF
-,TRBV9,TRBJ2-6,CASTADTSSGANVLTF
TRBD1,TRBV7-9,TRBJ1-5,CASSYGITGVNQPQHF